This T cell receptor (beta chain) was obtained from a study of CD8+ T cells in alopecia areata. Study-level points and caveats: How baseline CD8+ expansion relates to response remains uncertain (there was one nonresponder).

A note on this clone: Its antigen is undetermined.

Treatment of the sample: oral pan-JAK inhibitor, 5-10 mg twice daily. Sequencing templates came from extracted RNA that was reverse transcribed into cDNA. Measured with immunoSEQ multiplex PCR; TCRdb has only the in-frame clones, and not every one. The sample includes 110,000 or so clones, 58% of them seen just once. The source was CD8+ T cells sorted from blood, collected at week 4, from a patient treated with tofacitinib. The origin of this receptor is a human donor with alopecia areata.

The CDR3 DNA reads TGCAGCGTTGAAGATTGGGAGGAGACCCAGTACTTC. It specifies CSVEDWEETQYF. The rearrangement links TRBV29-1 to TRBJ2-5; possible D gene TRBD2, 5 bases. Germline loops: CDR1 SQVTM, CDR2 ANQGSEA. V was cut by 0 bases and J by 5 bases, with 7 bases left in between. The CDR3 is 12 amino acids.